Shown below are 14 T cell receptor beta chains from a single sample sequenced in a study of blood T cell repertoires in COVID-19. TCRdb's copy holds only in-frame clones and misses some; the assay was immunoSEQ multiplex PCR. The sample carries roughly 23,000 clones, less than 95% recorded once. Sequencing used peripheral blood. The receptor source for this set is a man in his 70s with acute or convalescent COVID-19.

The V gene is TRBV2, the J gene TRBJ2-3; possible D gene TRBD1, 5 bases. CDR1 and CDR2 from the germline V gene are SNHLY and FYNNEI. Trimming removed 6 bases from V and 0 bases from J, with 22 bases in between. This CDR3 is 18 amino acids long. CDR3 in DNA: TGTGCCAGCAGCGGCCCCAAAGGACATCTCCTTAGCACAGATACGCAGTATTTT. Translated: CASSGPKGHLLSTDTQYF.

The chain employs TRBV5-1 and TRBJ1-4, with D uncertain. V was pared by 1 base and J by 0 bases, with 7 bases between. In germline, CDR1 is SGHRS, CDR2 YFSETQ. The length of the CDR3 is 15 residues. CDR3 DNA sequence: TGCGCCAGCAGCTTGACTATGACAACTAATGAAAAACTGTTTTTT. Residues: CASSLTMTTNEKLFF. Looking up the rest from reference TRBV5-1 and TRBJ1-4 gives the full variable domain: KAGVTQTPRYLIKTRGQQVTLSCSPISGHRSVSWYQQTPGQGLQFLFEYFSETQRNKGNFPGRFSGRQFSNSRSEMNVSTLELGDSALYLCASSLTMTTNEKLFFGSGTQLSVL.

J is TRBJ2-2 and V is TRBV3-1 (or the pseudogene TRBV3-2), with 7 bases lining up with TRBD2. Looked up from germline, CDR1 is LGHDT and CDR2 is YNNKEL (reference sequence). This CDR3 is built from 16 residues. With 4 bases clipped from V and 2 bases from J, the junction kept 7 bases outside the gene matches. Here the CDR3 reads CASSPRGEVNTGELFF. The CDR3 DNA reads as TGTGCCAGCAGCCCACGGGGGGAGGTTAACACCGGGGAGCTGTTTTTT.

This clone was counted between two and nine times. The chain has TRBV28 and TRBJ1-5; D call uncertain. The length of the CDR3 is 15 residues. Germline V gives CDR1 MDHEN, CDR2 SYDVKM. V was cut by 1 base and J by 6 bases, with 13 bases left in between. In nucleotides, the CDR3 is TGTGCCAGCAGTTTATCCTACAGAGATGGTCAGCCCCAGCATTTT. As protein: CASSLSYRDGQPQHF.

The rearrangement uses TRBV25-1 and TRBJ2-1; tentative D call: TRBD2 (5 bases). Germline lookup yields CDR1 MGHDK and CDR2 SYGVNS. With 6 bases removed from V and 4 bases from J, the gap between germline ends came to 16 bases. The CDR3 extends over 15 amino acids. CDR3 in amino acids: CASSLDRTGYNEQFF. The CDR3 DNA follows: TGTGCCAGCAGCCTTGATCGGACTGGATACAATGAGCAGTTCTTC.

This chain joins TRBV27 and TRBJ2-7, with 8 bases fitting TRBD1. The V gene's germline CDR1 is MNHEY and CDR2 SMNVEV (reference sequence). Trimming took 6 bases from V and 3 from J; bases not matched to a gene: 10. CDR3 size: 15 residues. CDR3 residues: CASSRTGFPYYEQYF. In nucleotides, the CDR3 is TGTGCCAGCAGCCGGACAGGGTTTCCCTACTACGAGCAGTACTTC.

This clone was detected only a few times. The chain links TRBV3-1 (or the pseudogene TRBV3-2) to TRBJ1-6, with 9 bases fitting TRBD1. The junction had 7 bases not matched to a gene; V was cut back by 4 bases and J by 6 bases. This CDR3 has 16 amino acids. The germline gives CDR1 LGHDT, CDR2 YNNKEL (reference sequence). The CDR3 DNA is TGTGCCAGCAGCCCAGACCCGGGACAGGGTAATTCACCCCTCCACTTT. Its translation: CASSPDPGQGNSPLHF.

This clone is termed medium-sized. The CDR3 nucleotides are TGTGCCAGCAGCTTACGAGCGGGAGGCTCCTACGAGCAGTACTTC. The encoded protein is CASSLRAGGSYEQYF. The J gene is TRBJ2-7, the V gene TRBV7-2; 9 bases are shared with TRBD2. This CDR3 has 15 amino acids. Germline V CDR1 and CDR2: SGHTA, FQGNSA. The ends lost 2 bases at V and 0 bases at J; junction bases unmatched: 2.

This chain joins TRBV27 and TRBJ2-2; D unclear. CDR1 MNHEY and CDR2 SMNVEV come from the germline V gene (reference sequence). This CDR3 has 12 amino acids. Trimming pared 3 bases from V and 7 bases from J, leaving 6 bases between. CDR3 in DNA: TGTGCCAGCAGTTTCCTAGGCGGGGAGCTGTTTTTT. Translated: CASSFLGGELFF.

The chain is built from TRBV19 and TRBJ2-7; D is perhaps TRBD1 (5 bases). The CDR3 has 15 amino acids. CDR1 and CDR2 from the germline V gene are LNHDA and SQIVND (reference sequence). Deletions cut 2 bases from V and 4 bases from J, with 15 bases between. The CDR3 coding sequence is TGTGCCAGTAGTATAACAGGAAAGGCCTCGTACGAGCAGTACTTC. It encodes CASSITGKASYEQYF.

This chain links TRBV24-1 with TRBJ2-7; TRBD2 agrees at 7 bases. Germline V gene data show CDR1 as KGHDR and CDR2 as SFDVKD. The CDR3 runs 16 residues. The V gene end was trimmed by 8 bases and the J gene end by 0 bases; junction bases not matched to a gene: 12. The DNA for the CDR3 is TGTGCCACCATCGAAATAGCGGGCCAGAGCTCCTACGAGCAGTACTTC. This encodes CATIEIAGQSSYEQYF.

The chain is built from TRBV5-1 and TRBJ2-1; 9 nucleotides agree with TRBD2. V trimming: 4 bases; J trimming: 0 bases; junction bases outside the gene matches: 2. Germline V gives CDR1 SGHRS, CDR2 YFSETQ. The CDR3 is made up of 15 amino acids. The CDR3 loop reads CASSLSGSSYNEQFF. In nucleotides, the CDR3 is TGCGCCAGCAGCCTTAGCGGGAGCTCCTACAATGAGCAGTTCTTC.

This clone was seen only a few times. The chain combines TRBV9 with TRBJ2-1; a possible D gene is TRBD2 (6 bases). The CDR3 has 14 residues. Trimming took off 0 bases at V and 4 bases at J, with 8 bases between the two ends. CDR1 is SGDLS, CDR2 YYNGEE, per germline. The CDR3 spells CASSVVSGYNEQFF. The CDR3 DNA sequence: TGTGCCAGCAGCGTAGTAAGCGGGTACAATGAGCAGTTCTTC.

The chain uses TRBV18 and TRBJ1-4; TRBD1 is a possible D gene (6 bases). CDR1 and CDR2 from the germline V gene are KGHSH and LQKENI. The length of the CDR3 is 16 residues. The V end lost 3 bases, the J end lost 0 bases, and 11 bases lay between the germline ends. The CDR3 reads CASSPQGSATNEKLFF. For the CDR3, the DNA is TGTGCCAGCTCACCGCAGGGGTCCGCAACTAATGAAAAACTGTTTTTT.